These T cell receptor beta chains were read from a single sample in a study of T-cell memory formation after mild COVID-19. TCRdb analysed the 5' RACE reads with MiXCR anew, one entry per CDR3 protein. The sample shows around 300,000 distinct CDR3 sequences, 15% to 20% of them seen only once. The sequencing input was PBMCs or a T cell subset sorted from them (not recorded which). Receptor source: a man between 18 and 35 years old who had mild COVID-19 (a few samples of this study predate the infection). Cell type and time point are not known. Each CDR3 is given without its conserved first and last residue. Each record gives: V gene, J gene, clone size, CDR3 protein. Not all rows give a size; the values are once, few, many and, for expanded clones, a class.

V: TRBV6-2/TRBV6-3; J: TRBJ1-1; size: .; CDR3: ASSTVGGSVREAF
V: TRBV9; J: TRBJ2-2; size: .; CDR3: ASSPLGGNTGELF
V: TRBV21-1; J: TRBJ1-2; size: .; CDR3: ASSNRPLGWYGYT
V: TRBV7-2; J: TRBJ2-1; size: many; CDR3: ASSLAPNNEQF
V: TRBV27; J: TRBJ2-2; size: .; CDR3: ASLGQDTGELF
V: TRBV18; J: TRBJ1-6; size: many; CDR3: ASSPEGTVNYSPLH
V: TRBV7-2; J: TRBJ2-3; size: .; CDR3: ASSPQSGRGTDTQY
V: TRBV5-1; J: TRBJ2-1; size: .; CDR3: ASSLALTSLEQF
V: TRBV10-3; J: TRBJ1-4; size: .; CDR3: AISEGQGPNGEKLF
V: TRBV6-2/TRBV6-3; J: TRBJ2-1; size: .; CDR3: ASSPQGPYSYNEQF
V: TRBV7-3; J: TRBJ2-1; size: few; CDR3: ASSPQRGGDEQF
V: TRBV7-9; J: TRBJ1-5; size: .; CDR3: ASSSITGGASNQPQH
V: TRBV24-1; J: TRBJ2-3; size: few; CDR3: ATSPERGPGTDTQY
V: TRBV11-2; J: TRBJ2-7; size: many; CDR3: ASSPSPGGRLDEQY
V: TRBV29-1; J: TRBJ2-5; size: many; CDR3: SVEESPWAQY